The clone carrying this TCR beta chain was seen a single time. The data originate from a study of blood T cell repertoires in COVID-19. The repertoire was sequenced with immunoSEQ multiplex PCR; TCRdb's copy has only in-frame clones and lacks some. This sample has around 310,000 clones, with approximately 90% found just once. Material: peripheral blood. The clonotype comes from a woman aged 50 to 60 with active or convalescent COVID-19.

The CDR3 DNA follows: TGTGCCAGCAGCTTAGGGGGGACAGGGGGCAAAAAACTGTTTTTT. It encodes CASSLGGTGGKKLFF. This rearrangement joins TRBV7-2 to TRBJ1-4, with TRBD1 matching 12 bases. The CDR3 has 15 residues. Trimming cost V 1 base and J 9 bases; bases outside gene matches: 3. Germline lookup yields CDR1 SGHTA and CDR2 FQGNSA.